Listed below are T cell receptor beta chains from one sample, sequenced in a study of T cells in Graves' hyperthyroidism and ophthalmopathy. In TCRdb, the multiplex PCR reads were re-called with MiXCR into one record per CDR3 protein. The table shows hundreds of thousands of distinct CDR3 sequences, with 20% occurring only once. Sequencing was carried out using blood. The source of these receptors is a man between 25 and 39 years old with Graves' ophthalmopathy. Each CDR3 is given with its conserved first and last residue. The D gene is left open where the match is weak. Some rows have no size entry. The others give once, few or many, or a class for an expanded clone.

cdr3_aa cdr3_nt j_call clone_size v_call d_call
CATSDFPVNEQFF TGTGCCACCAGTGATTTTCCGGTCAATGAGCAGTTCTTC TRBJ2-1 - TRBV24-1 -
CSASLGAGSPLHF TGCAGTGCTAGTCTGGGGGCGGGTTCACCCCTCCACTTT TRBJ1-6 few TRBV20-1 -
CASSPRLAGNSYEQYF TGTGCCAGCAGCCCAAGACTAGCGGGAAACTCCTACGAGCAGTACTTC TRBJ2-7 few TRBV7-2 TRBD2
CASLAVETQYF TGTGCCAGCTTAGCGGTGGAGACCCAGTACTTC TRBJ2-5 few TRBV25-1 -
CASRTRGNSPLHF TGTGCCAGCAGGACCCGGGGTAATTCACCCCTCCACTTT TRBJ1-6 - TRBV6-1 -
CASSQRRGEDTEAFF TGCGCCAGCAGCCAGAGGAGAGGGGAGGACACTGAAGCTTTCTTT TRBJ1-1 - TRBV4-1 -
CASSATSGSHDTQYF TGTGCCAGCAGTGCGACTAGCGGGAGTCATGATACGCAGTATTTT TRBJ2-3 few TRBV2 TRBD2
CASSQGAGRETQYF TGTGCCAGCAGCCAAGGAGCAGGGCGGGAGACCCAGTACTTC TRBJ2-5 few TRBV4-2 -
CSATQAGSRADTQYF TGCAGTGCTACACAGGCCGGGAGTCGCGCAGATACGCAGTATTTT TRBJ2-3 many TRBV20-1 -
CSGLTGMGEQYF TGCAGTGGATTGACAGGGATGGGGGAGCAGTACTTC TRBJ2-7 few TRBV20-1 TRBD1
CASSPQLSNQPQHF TGTGCCAGCAGTCCCCAACTTAGCAATCAGCCCCAGCATTTT TRBJ1-5 many TRBV12-3/TRBV12-4 -
CASSAQSGSDTQYF TGTGCCAGCAGTGCGCAGTCAGGGTCAGATACGCAGTATTTT TRBJ2-3 many TRBV2 -
CASSLGQNEAFF TGTGCCAGCAGTTTAGGGCAGAATGAAGCTTTCTTT TRBJ1-1 many TRBV28 -
CASSPTGTEHYGQYF TGTGCCAGCTCCCCTACGGGGACCGAGCACTACGGGCAGTACTTC TRBJ2-7 - TRBV6-2/TRBV6-3 -
CASSSAPQGTYEQYF TGTGCCAGCAGCTCGGCCCCACAGGGGACCTACGAGCAGTACTTC TRBJ2-7 many TRBV7-2 TRBD1
CASSFRTDTTGELFF TGTGCCAGCAGCTTCCGGACAGACACCACCGGGGAGCTGTTTTTT TRBJ2-2 - TRBV5-5 -
CASSRQGADTQYF TGTGCCAGCAGTCGACAGGGGGCAGATACGCAGTATTTT TRBJ2-3 few TRBV28 TRBD1
CASSLGLAGGGDNEQFF TGTGCCAGCAGCCTGGGACTAGCGGGAGGAGGCGACAATGAGCAGTTCTTC TRBJ2-1 many TRBV7-6 TRBD2
CASSVSESYEQYF TGTGCCAGCAGCGTATCCGAGTCCTACGAGCAGTACTTC TRBJ2-7 few TRBV9 -
CASSQVRQPQHF TGTGCCAGCAGTCAGGTGCGACAGCCCCAGCATTTT TRBJ1-5 many TRBV12-3/TRBV12-4 -
CSVEVRGAAPNTGELFF TGCAGCGTTGAAGTTAGGGGGGCAGCGCCGAACACCGGGGAGCTGTTTTTT TRBJ2-2 few TRBV29-1 -
CASSLPIRGRNTEAFF TGTGCCAGCAGTTTACCTATCAGGGGGAGGAACACTGAAGCTTTCTTT TRBJ1-1 many TRBV28 TRBD1
CASSPDSGDYNEQFF TGTGCCAGCAGTCCGGACTCAGGCGACTACAATGAGCAGTTCTTC TRBJ2-1 many TRBV2 -
CSATGTFSYEQYF TGCAGCGCTACCGGGACGTTCTCCTACGAGCAGTACTTC TRBJ2-7 few TRBV29-1 -
CSAREGRRESYTF TGCAGTGCTAGAGAGGGCCGGCGGGAGAGCTACACCTTC TRBJ1-2 many TRBV20-1 -
CAWSPGGGGYEQYF TGTGCCTGGAGCCCAGGAGGGGGGGGCTACGAGCAGTACTTC TRBJ2-7 - TRBV30 -
CASTPALAGVQQYF TGTGCCAGCACCCCGGCCCTAGCGGGAGTCCAGCAGTACTTC TRBJ2-7 - TRBV11-2 TRBD2
CSATDRVRTDTQYF TGCAGTGCTACCGACAGGGTCCGCACAGATACGCAGTATTTT TRBJ2-3 - TRBV20-1 TRBD1
CATSRVIVFDRGDEKLFF TGTGCCACCAGCAGAGTCATTGTGTTCGACAGGGGTGATGAAAAACTGTTTTTT TRBJ1-4 few TRBV15 TRBD1
CASSLGHAYGYTF TGTGCCAGCAGTTTAGGGCACGCCTATGGCTACACCTTC TRBJ1-2 many TRBV27 -
CASRPTGSAYEQYF TGCGCCAGCAGGCCAACAGGGTCCGCCTACGAGCAGTACTTC TRBJ2-7 few TRBV5-1 -
CASSTQQGSYTF TGTGCCAGCAGCACGCAACAGGGTAGCTACACCTTC TRBJ1-2 many TRBV7-8 -
CASSQGGSGTDTQYF TGTGCCAGCAGCCAGGGGGGTAGTGGCACAGATACGCAGTATTTT TRBJ2-3 few TRBV6-2/TRBV6-3 -
CASSFPSGGNSYNEQFF TGTGCCAGCAGCTTCCCATCGGGTGGGAACTCCTACAATGAGCAGTTCTTC TRBJ2-1 many TRBV11-2 -
CASSLMGLGVQETQYF TGTGCCAGCAGTTTAATGGGTCTGGGGGTCCAAGAGACCCAGTACTTC TRBJ2-5 many TRBV12-3/TRBV12-4 -
CASSYADRGNEKLFF TGTGCCAGCAGTTACGCAGACCGGGGGAATGAAAAACTGTTTTTT TRBJ1-4 - TRBV6-6 -
CASRTSNTGELFF TGTGCCAGCAGAACTTCGAACACCGGGGAGCTGTTTTTT TRBJ2-2 few TRBV12-3/TRBV12-4 -
CASTPGDLNTQAFF TGTGCCAGCACCCCTGGGGACCTGAACACTCAAGCTTTCTTT TRBJ1-1 - TRBV11-2 -
CASNPTPKPNYGYTF TGTGCCAGCAACCCTACCCCAAAACCTAACTATGGCTACACCTTC TRBJ1-2 few TRBV28 -
CASSLSTLAGEADTQYF TGTGCCAGCAGTTTAAGTACGCTAGCGGGAGAGGCAGATACGCAGTATTTT TRBJ2-3 few TRBV27 TRBD2